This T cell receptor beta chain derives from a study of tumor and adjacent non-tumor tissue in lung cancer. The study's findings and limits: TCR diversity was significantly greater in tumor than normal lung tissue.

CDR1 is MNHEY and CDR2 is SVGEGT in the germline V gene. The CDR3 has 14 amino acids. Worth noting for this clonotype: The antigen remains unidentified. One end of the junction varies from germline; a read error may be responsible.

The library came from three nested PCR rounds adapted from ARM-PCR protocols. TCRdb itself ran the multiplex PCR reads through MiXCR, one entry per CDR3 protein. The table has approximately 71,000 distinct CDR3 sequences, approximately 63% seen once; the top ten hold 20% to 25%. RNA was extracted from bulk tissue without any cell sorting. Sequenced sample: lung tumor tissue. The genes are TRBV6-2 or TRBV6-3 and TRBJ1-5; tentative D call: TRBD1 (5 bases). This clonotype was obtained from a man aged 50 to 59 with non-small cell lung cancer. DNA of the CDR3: TGTGTCAGCAGTCGACGGGGGGGCAATCAGCCCCAGCATTTT. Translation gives CVSSRRGGNQPQHF.